A selection of T cell receptor beta chains follows, all from one sample in a study of blood T cells in healthy people across ages. From the 5' RACE reads, TCRdb called clonotypes with MiXCR, one entry per CDR3 protein. The data contain hundreds of thousands of distinct CDR3 sequences, roughly 43% of them singletons. The sequencing input was blood. These receptors originate from an older woman in good health. Both conserved end residues are part of each CDR3. The D gene is left open where the match is weak. A clone size is listed for some rows: how often the clone was seen (once, few, many), or a class if it is expanded.

D gene,J gene,clone size,V gene,CDR3 protein,CDR3 DNA
NA,TRBJ2-1,once,TRBV6-6,CASSSRGTSSYNEQFF,TGTGCCAGCAGTTCTCGGGGAACGAGCTCCTACAATGAGCAGTTCTTC
TRBD1,TRBJ2-5,NA,TRBV12-3/TRBV12-4,CASRTRQGAKGETQYF,TGTGCCAGCAGAACCCGACAGGGGGCTAAAGGAGAGACCCAGTACTTC
TRBD2,TRBJ2-5,medium-sized,TRBV28,CASSLILTSGNQETQYF,TGTGCCAGCAGCTTAATCTTGACTAGCGGAAACCAAGAGACCCAGTACTTC
NA,TRBJ2-1,NA,TRBV20-1,CSASESSYNEQFF,TGCAGTGCTAGCGAGTCCTCCTACAATGAGCAGTTCTTC
TRBD2,TRBJ2-1,NA,TRBV5-6,CASGPTSGSYNEQFF,TGTGCCAGCGGACCCACTAGCGGATCCTACAATGAGCAGTTCTTC
NA,TRBJ2-3,once,TRBV18,CASSPSALSTDTQYF,TGTGCCAGCTCACCCAGCGCACTTAGCACAGATACGCAGTATTTT
TRBD1,TRBJ1-1,NA,TRBV29-1,CSVTTGAGNTEAFF,TGCAGCGTCACGACAGGGGCTGGGAACACTGAAGCTTTCTTT
NA,TRBJ1-1,many,TRBV7-3,CASSSDSSSTEAFF,TGTGCCAGCAGCTCGGACAGCTCGAGCACTGAAGCTTTCTTT
TRBD2,TRBJ2-5,NA,TRBV12-3/TRBV12-4,CASSFTPLREDGTQYF,TGTGCCAGCAGTTTTACCCCATTGCGGGAGGATGGGACCCAGTACTTC
TRBD2,TRBJ2-1,few,TRBV20-1,CSARHVTSGHNEQFF,TGCAGTGCTAGGCACGTGACTAGCGGACACAATGAGCAGTTCTTC
NA,TRBJ2-2,NA,TRBV2,CASSDIGELFF,TGTGCCAGCAGTGACATCGGGGAGCTGTTTTTT
TRBD1,TRBJ2-6,NA,TRBV12-3/TRBV12-4,CASSPTGILYKVLTF,TGTGCCAGCAGTCCGACAGGGATCCTTTACAAGGTCCTGACTTTC
TRBD2,TRBJ2-1,many,TRBV9,CASSVGRSGGANEQFF,TGTGCCAGCAGCGTAGGCAGGAGCGGGGGGGCGAATGAGCAGTTCTTC
NA,TRBJ1-5,NA,TRBV12-3/TRBV12-4,CASSPRGREGNQPQHF,TGTGCCAGCAGTCCCCGGGGCAGGGAGGGCAATCAGCCCCAGCATTTT
NA,TRBJ2-5,NA,TRBV3-1,CASSPLGLNQETQYF,TGTGCCAGCAGCCCCCTCGGACTCAACCAAGAGACCCAGTACTTC
NA,TRBJ2-3,NA,TRBV20-1,CSARVSGVYPGGRPDTQYF,TGCAGTGCTAGAGTCTCGGGGGTGTACCCGGGGGGCCGGCCAGATACGCAGTATTTT
TRBD1,TRBJ2-5,NA,TRBV18,CASSSWDRGQETQYF,TGTGCCAGCTCATCCTGGGACAGGGGCCAAGAGACCCAGTACTTC
NA,TRBJ2-2,NA,TRBV10-3,CAISEWDDATGELFF,TGTGCCATCAGTGAATGGGACGATGCCACCGGGGAGCTGTTTTTT
NA,TRBJ1-2,few,TRBV7-3,CASSPQLRGYTF,TGTGCCAGCAGCCCTCAATTAAGGGGCTACACCTTC
NA,TRBJ2-3,few,TRBV27,CASSFTGRTDTQYF,TGTGCCAGCAGTTTCACAGGGCGCACAGATACGCAGTATTTT
NA,TRBJ1-1,NA,TRBV24-1,CATQSWMNTEAFF,TGTGCCACCCAGAGCTGGATGAACACTGAAGCTTTCTTT
NA,TRBJ1-5,NA,TRBV5-1,CASSLNGEIGSNQPQHF,TGCGCCAGCAGCTTGAATGGGGAGATCGGGAGCAATCAGCCCCAGCATTTT
NA,TRBJ2-6,NA,TRBV3-1,CASSHGGTGANVLTF,TGTGCCAGCAGCCACGGGGGAACTGGGGCCAACGTCCTGACTTTC
NA,TRBJ2-5,few,TRBV20-1,CSARGRGAPQETQYF,TGCAGTGCTAGAGGAAGAGGGGCCCCGCAAGAGACCCAGTACTTC
NA,TRBJ2-2,NA,TRBV5-6,CASSLYALNTGELFF,TGTGCCAGCAGCTTGTATGCCTTGAACACCGGGGAGCTGTTTTTT
NA,TRBJ1-1,NA,TRBV7-9,CASSLEQTNTEAFF,TGTGCCAGCAGCTTAGAACAGACGAACACTGAAGCTTTCTTT
NA,TRBJ2-7,NA,TRBV30,CACPTGRSSYEQYF,TGTGCCTGCCCGACAGGAAGAAGCTCCTACGAGCAGTACTTC
NA,TRBJ2-1,NA,TRBV24-1,CATSLGGSSRGAYEQFF,TGTGCCACCAGTCTCGGGGGTTCTAGCCGTGGAGCCTATGAGCAGTTCTTC
TRBD2,TRBJ2-5,many,TRBV5-1,CASSLAPSGGYQETQYF,TGCGCCAGCAGCTTGGCCCCGAGCGGGGGGTACCAAGAGACCCAGTACTTC
TRBD2,TRBJ2-1,few,TRBV7-2,CASSPGPGAGGLDEQFF,TGTGCCAGCAGCCCAGGCCCCGGTGCGGGGGGGTTGGATGAGCAGTTCTTC
NA,TRBJ2-4,few,TRBV5-1,CASSFGGRGTKNIQYF,TGCGCCAGCAGCTTCGGGGGGCGTGGGACCAAAAACATTCAGTACTTC
NA,TRBJ2-7,NA,TRBV7-2,CASSPRSGPYEQYF,TGTGCCAGCAGCCCAAGGTCGGGCCCCTACGAGCAGTACTTC
TRBD2,TRBJ2-7,NA,TRBV11-2,CASSLEGLAAYEQYF,TGTGCCAGCAGCTTAGAGGGACTAGCGGCCTACGAGCAGTACTTC
TRBD1,TRBJ1-5,few,TRBV12-3/TRBV12-4,CASQGQGNQPQHF,TGTGCCAGCCAGGGACAGGGCAATCAGCCCCAGCATTTT
TRBD1,TRBJ2-5,NA,TRBV28,CASSIQQGARETQYF,TGTGCCAGCAGTATCCAACAGGGGGCTAGGGAGACCCAGTACTTC
NA,TRBJ2-7,few,TRBV6-6,CASSAYRSDQGEQYF,TGTGCCAGCAGCGCGTATAGGAGCGATCAGGGCGAGCAGTACTTC
NA,TRBJ2-7,few,TRBV11-1,CASSQVAGTLTYEQYF,TGTGCCAGCAGCCAAGTGGCCGGGACACTGACCTACGAGCAGTACTTC
NA,TRBJ1-5,NA,TRBV21-1,CANGERVQSILNQPQHF,TGTGCCAACGGGGAGAGGGTCCAGTCAATATTGAATCAGCCCCAGCATTTT
TRBD1,TRBJ2-2,NA,TRBV7-9,CASSFSQGVVTGELFF,TGTGCCAGCAGCTTCTCCCAGGGGGTAGTCACCGGGGAGCTGTTTTTT
NA,TRBJ1-5,NA,TRBV12-3/TRBV12-4,CASSFSSPDWSNQPQHF,TGTGCCAGCAGTTTTTCGTCGCCGGATTGGAGCAATCAGCCCCAGCATTTT
TRBD2,TRBJ2-7,few,TRBV20-1,CSAWTSGSYEQYF,TGCAGTGCATGGACTAGCGGCTCCTACGAGCAGTACTTC
NA,TRBJ2-7,few,TRBV7-3,CASSHQNNEQYF,TGTGCCAGCAGCCACCAGAACAATGAGCAGTACTTC
TRBD1,TRBJ1-2,NA,TRBV30,CAWSVTGSAGGDGYTF,TGTGCCTGGAGTGTGACGGGTTCGGCAGGGGGCGATGGCTACACCTTC
TRBD1,TRBJ2-2,NA,TRBV7-2,CASSSRQGGAGELFF,TGTGCCAGCAGCTCACGACAGGGGGGGGCCGGGGAGCTGTTTTTT
NA,TRBJ2-2,NA,TRBV27,CASSSENTGELFF,TGTGCCAGCAGTTCCGAAAACACCGGGGAGCTGTTTTTT
NA,TRBJ2-1,few,TRBV6-2/TRBV6-3,CASSYSFGEQFF,TGTGCCAGCAGTTACAGTTTTGGTGAGCAGTTCTTC
TRBD2,TRBJ2-5,few,TRBV9,CASARERGQETQYF,TGTGCCAGCGCGAGGGAGCGGGGCCAAGAGACCCAGTACTTC
NA,TRBJ2-5,few,TRBV29-1,CSVAPGVTYQETQYF,TGCAGCGTTGCCCCAGGGGTTACGTACCAAGAGACCCAGTACTTC
NA,TRBJ1-4,NA,TRBV27,CASKTMSTNEKLFF,TGTGCCAGCAAGACTATGTCAACTAATGAAAAACTGTTTTTT
NA,TRBJ2-7,once,TRBV6-2/TRBV6-3,CASSYLPGHYEQYF,TGTGCCAGCAGTTACCTGCCCGGGCACTACGAGCAGTACTTC
TRBD2,TRBJ2-7,NA,TRBV20-1,CSALPGTSGYNEQYF,TGCAGTGCTCTACCGGGGACTAGCGGGTACAATGAGCAGTACTTC
TRBD1,TRBJ2-7,few,TRBV6-2/TRBV6-3,CASSQYTGEYYEQYF,TGTGCCAGCAGTCAATATACAGGGGAATACTACGAGCAGTACTTC
NA,TRBJ1-2,few,TRBV29-1,CSVEDRRGDYGYTF,TGCAGCGTTGAAGACCGGCGGGGAGACTATGGCTACACCTTC